Detailed here is one T cell receptor beta chain. This entry comes from a study of blood T cell repertoires in COVID-19. Sequencing was performed with immunoSEQ multiplex PCR; in TCRdb, only in-frame clones are kept and a portion is missing. Among about 440,000 clones listed, roughly 87% were seen once. The CDR3 consists of 12 residues. Germline V gene data show CDR1 as SGDLS and CDR2 as YYNGEE. Trimming pared 3 bases from V and 4 bases from J, leaving 6 bases between. The receptor was isolated from a woman between 18 and 30 years old with acute COVID-19. Sequencing was performed on PBMCs or T cells enriched from blood (not recorded which). This rearrangement joins TRBV9 to TRBJ2-3; D uncertain. CDR3 DNA sequence: TGTGCCAGCAGCGCCACATCAGATACGCAGTATTTT. As protein: CASSATSDTQYF.